This T cell receptor (beta chain) came from a study of blood T cells in healthy people across ages (dated by TCRdb to between 2015 and 2016). Concerning the study at large: In model experiments, template switching captured about one uniquely barcoded TCR beta cDNA molecule for every two T cells. Using deep sequencing normalized with unique cDNA molecular identifiers, the study measured how TCR beta repertoire diversity changes with age. The donors were divided into four age groups: young (average around 17 years), middle-aged (almost 40), aged (approximately 62) and long-lived (around 80). To avoid experimental bias, donors of different ages were spread randomly across the sequencing lanes. Two additional independent replicas of 1 million unique cDNA reads from the same blood draw were analyzed for two donors (one aged 18 to 30 and one aged 80 or older). General conclusions and limits of the study: Estimates of total diversity based on one million sequenced T cells were considered lower bounds and underestimates. Because profiling used bulk unsorted PBMCs, naive and antigen-experienced compartments could not be compared conclusively. Donor CMV infection status was unknown, potentially confounding age-related changes in expanded clonotypes. Observed TCR beta diversity correlated strongly with the percentage of naive T cells measured by flow cytometry. Compared with the aged group, more naive CD4+ T cells, fewer expanded clones and increased TCR diversity were shown by the long-lived group, suggesting age selection. As age increased, observed TCR beta diversity per million T cells dropped in a roughly linear way, and a significant reduction was already evident by age 40.

CDR3 length: 14 amino acids, cysteine to phenylalanine. Only the CDR3 portion is preserved as DNA: 42 bases, with reading frame beginning at the first base. From V the trimming removes 4 bases and from J it removes 2 bases, while the gene matches leave 4 bases of the junction unaccounted for. Looking up the germline V gene (reference sequence) yields CDR1 LGHDT and CDR2 YNNKEL. Libraries were made using 5' RACE. Sequencer: Illumina HiSeq 2500. A second PCR of about 6 to 11 cycles was run with a J-beta primer mix and a sample-barcoded 5' primer. Each TCR beta cDNA molecule received a unique molecular identifier from a template-switch 5' adaptor carrying 12 random nucleotides. Each sample yielded at least 2.5 million CDR3-containing paired-end reads. The Mint cDNA synthesis kit, primed by a TRBC-specific oligonucleotide, was used to synthesize first-strand cDNA from all RNA. Following uracil-DNA glycosylase treatment, all cDNA underwent a first 18-cycle PCR with the universal primers M1SS and BC2_uni_R. As for the authors' bioinformatics: For normalization, 1 million high-quality reads, each with a distinct molecular identifier, were randomly selected from each sample. Instead of being binned into consensus sequences, reads with shared molecular identifiers were discarded. MiTCR, with a Q25 quality threshold and the strictest error-elimination algorithm, was used for CDR3 identification, clonotype clustering and error correction. A nonparametric unseen species model with Euler transformation was used to estimate lower-bound total TCR beta diversity. Clones were called with MiXCR by TCRdb after fastp trimmed the public reads at Q25, and only in-frame beta chains were retained. Rows with a matching CDR3 protein are joined into one entry that keeps the most common DNA and genes. Here the V and J calls rest on TCRdb's processing, not on the authors' analysis. The sample contains over 950,000 distinct CDR3 sequences, roughly 47% of them found a single time. The ten largest clones capture 20% to 25% of the sample.

As regards this clonotype: Its specific antigen is unknown. A much larger clone is a single base away; this may be a read error.

The 35 to 40 donors, aged roughly 6 to 90 years, were systemically healthy Caucasian individuals from Russia. Each donor gave roughly 9 milliliters of peripheral blood, drawn into EDTA-treated Vacutainer tubes. Ficoll-Paque density-gradient centrifugation was used to isolate PBMCs, with at least 7 million obtained per sample. Trizol reagent was used to extract total RNA from the PBMCs, yielding at least 6 micrograms per sample. Naive CD45RAhigh/CD27high T cell percentages were measured by flow cytometry on a PBMC aliquot from every donor. The origin of this receptor is a woman aged 60-75 years in good health. Sequencing was carried out using blood. The rearranged chain carries TRBV3-1 and TRBJ2-7; 8 nucleotides in the junction match TRBD2. The DNA is as follows: TGTGCCAGCAGCCCCTGGACTAGCACCTACGAGCAGTACTTC. This encodes CASSPWTSTYEQYF.